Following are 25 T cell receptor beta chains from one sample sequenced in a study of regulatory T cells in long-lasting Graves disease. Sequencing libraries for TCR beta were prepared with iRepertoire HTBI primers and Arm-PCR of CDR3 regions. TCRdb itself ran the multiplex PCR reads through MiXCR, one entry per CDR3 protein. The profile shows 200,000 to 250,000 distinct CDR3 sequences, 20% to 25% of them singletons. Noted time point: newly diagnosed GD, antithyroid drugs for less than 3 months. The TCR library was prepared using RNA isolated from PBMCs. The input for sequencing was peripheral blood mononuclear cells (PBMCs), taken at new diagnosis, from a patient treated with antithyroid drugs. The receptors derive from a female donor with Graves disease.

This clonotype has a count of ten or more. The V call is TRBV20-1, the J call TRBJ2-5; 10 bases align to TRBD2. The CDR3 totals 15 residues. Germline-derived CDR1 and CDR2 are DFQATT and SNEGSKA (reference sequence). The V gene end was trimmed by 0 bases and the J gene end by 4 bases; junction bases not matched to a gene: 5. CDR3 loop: CSARDQREGRETQYF. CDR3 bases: TGCAGTGCTAGAGACCAGCGGGAGGGGCGAGAGACCCAGTACTTC.

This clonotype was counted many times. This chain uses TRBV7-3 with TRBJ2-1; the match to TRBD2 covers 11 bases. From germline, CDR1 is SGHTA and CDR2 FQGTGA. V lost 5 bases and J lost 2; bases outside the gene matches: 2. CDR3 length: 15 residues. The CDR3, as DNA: TGTGCCAGCAGCCCGGGACTAGCGGCCTACAATGAGCAGTTCTTC. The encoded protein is CASSPGLAAYNEQFF.

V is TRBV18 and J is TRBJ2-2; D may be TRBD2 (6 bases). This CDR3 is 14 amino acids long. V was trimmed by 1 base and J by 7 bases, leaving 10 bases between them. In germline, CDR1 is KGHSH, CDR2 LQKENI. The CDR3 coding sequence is TGTGCCAGCTCACCACTTCAGGGAGGCGGGGAGCTGTTTTTT. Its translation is CASSPLQGGGELFF.

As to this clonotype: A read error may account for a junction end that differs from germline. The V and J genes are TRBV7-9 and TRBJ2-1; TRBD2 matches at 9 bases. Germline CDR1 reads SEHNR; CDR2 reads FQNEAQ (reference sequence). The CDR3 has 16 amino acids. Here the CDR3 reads CAGSTSSGVSYNEQFF. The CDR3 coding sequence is TGTGCCGGCAGCACCTCTAGCGGGGTCTCCTACAATGAGCAGTTCTTC.

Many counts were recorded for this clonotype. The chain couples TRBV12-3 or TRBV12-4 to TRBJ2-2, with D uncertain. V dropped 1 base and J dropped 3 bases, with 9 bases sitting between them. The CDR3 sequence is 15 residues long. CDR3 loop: CASSLVRSYTGELFF. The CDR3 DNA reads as TGTGCCAGCAGTTTAGTGCGATCCTACACCGGGGAGCTGTTTTTT.

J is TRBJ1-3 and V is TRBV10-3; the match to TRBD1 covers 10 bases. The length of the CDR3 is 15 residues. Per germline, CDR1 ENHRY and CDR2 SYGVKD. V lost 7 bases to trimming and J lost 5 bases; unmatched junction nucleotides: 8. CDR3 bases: TGTGCCATCACCGGGGACAGGGGAATAAGAAACACCATATATTTT. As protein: CAITGDRGIRNTIYF.

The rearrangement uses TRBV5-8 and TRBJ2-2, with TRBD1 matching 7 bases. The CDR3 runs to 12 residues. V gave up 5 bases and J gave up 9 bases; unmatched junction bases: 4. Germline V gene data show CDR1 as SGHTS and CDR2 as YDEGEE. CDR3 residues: CASSPRGRELFF. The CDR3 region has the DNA TGTGCCAGCAGTCCGAGGGGGCGGGAGCTGTTTTTT.

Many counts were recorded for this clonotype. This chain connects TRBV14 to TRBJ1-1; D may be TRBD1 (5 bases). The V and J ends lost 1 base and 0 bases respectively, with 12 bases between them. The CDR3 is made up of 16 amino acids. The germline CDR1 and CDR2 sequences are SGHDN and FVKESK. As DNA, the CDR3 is TGTGCCAGCAGCCAAGGTAGAGGGACCATGAACACTGAAGCTTTCTTT. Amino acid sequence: CASSQGRGTMNTEAFF.

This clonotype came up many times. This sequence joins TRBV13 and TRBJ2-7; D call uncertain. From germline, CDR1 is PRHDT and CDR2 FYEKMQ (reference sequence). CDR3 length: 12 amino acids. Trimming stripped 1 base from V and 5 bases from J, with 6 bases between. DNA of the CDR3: TGTGCCAGCAGCTTAGTACGTGACGAGCAGTACTTC. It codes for CASSLVRDEQYF.

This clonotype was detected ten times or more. Here the CDR3 reads CASSWDSFGGYTF. Written as DNA, the CDR3 is TGTGCCAGCAGTTGGGACAGCTTCGGAGGCTACACCTTC. The chain recombines TRBV6-5 with TRBJ1-2, with TRBD1 identical over 7 bases. Germline values: CDR1 MNHEY, CDR2 SVGAGI. The CDR3 spans 13 residues. The V segment lost 4 bases and the J segment 8 bases; nucleotides outside the gene matches: 7.

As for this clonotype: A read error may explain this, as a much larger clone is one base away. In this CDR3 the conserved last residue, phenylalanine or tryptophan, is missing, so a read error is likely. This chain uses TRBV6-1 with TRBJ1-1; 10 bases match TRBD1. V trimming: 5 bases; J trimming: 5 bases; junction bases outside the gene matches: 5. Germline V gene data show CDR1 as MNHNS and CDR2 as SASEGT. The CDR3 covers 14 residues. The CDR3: CASSTRQGATEAFL. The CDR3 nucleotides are TGTGCCAGCAGTACGAGACAGGGGGCTACTGAAGCTTTCCTT.

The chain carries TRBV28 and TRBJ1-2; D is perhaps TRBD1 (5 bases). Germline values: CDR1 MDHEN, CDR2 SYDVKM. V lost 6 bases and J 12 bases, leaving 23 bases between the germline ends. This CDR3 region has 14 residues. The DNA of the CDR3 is TGTGCCAGCAGCGAGCCGGGGACGGCTTTCGGAGACACCTTC. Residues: CASSEPGTAFGDTF.

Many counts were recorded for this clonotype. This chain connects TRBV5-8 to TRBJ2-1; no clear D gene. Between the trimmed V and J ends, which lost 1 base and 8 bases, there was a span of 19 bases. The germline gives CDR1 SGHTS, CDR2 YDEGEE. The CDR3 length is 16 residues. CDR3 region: CASSLRPLPSRHEQFF. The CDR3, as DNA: TGTGCCAGCAGCTTGAGACCCCTCCCCTCCCGGCATGAGCAGTTCTTC. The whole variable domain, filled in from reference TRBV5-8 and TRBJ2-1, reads EAGVTQSPTHLIKTRGQQATLRCSPISGHTSVYWYQQALGLGLQFLLWYDEGEERNRGNFPPRFSGRQFPNYSSELNVNALELEDSALYLCASSLRPLPSRHEQFFGPGTRLTVL.

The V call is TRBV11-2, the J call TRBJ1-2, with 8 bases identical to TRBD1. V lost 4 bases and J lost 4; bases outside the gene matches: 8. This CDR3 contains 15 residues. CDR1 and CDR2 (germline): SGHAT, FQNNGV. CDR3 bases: TGTGCCAGCAGCTCCGACAGGGGAAGGAGCTATGGCTACACCTTC. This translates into CASSSDRGRSYGYTF.

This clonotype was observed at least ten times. In DNA, the CDR3 is TGTGCCAGCAGTAGAGATTGGGCTAGCAGCGAGACCCAGTACTTC. It translates to CASSRDWASSETQYF. The rearrangement joins TRBV6-1 to TRBJ2-5; a weak D match, TRBD2 (5 bases). Trimming left V 5 bases short and J 5 bases short, with 18 bases between. Germline V gene data show CDR1 as MNHNS and CDR2 as SASEGT. The CDR3 runs 15 residues.

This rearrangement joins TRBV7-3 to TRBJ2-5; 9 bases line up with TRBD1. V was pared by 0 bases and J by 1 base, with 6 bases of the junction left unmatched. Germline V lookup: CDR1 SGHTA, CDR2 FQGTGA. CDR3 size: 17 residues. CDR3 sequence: CASSLTSGTGTQETQYF. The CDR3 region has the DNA TGTGCCAGCAGCTTAACGTCGGGGACAGGGACCCAAGAGACCCAGTACTTC.

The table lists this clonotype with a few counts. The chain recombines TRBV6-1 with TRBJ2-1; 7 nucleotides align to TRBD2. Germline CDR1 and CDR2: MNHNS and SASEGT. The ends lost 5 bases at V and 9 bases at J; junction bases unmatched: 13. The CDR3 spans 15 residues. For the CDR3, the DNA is TGTGCCAGCAGTCCCCGAGGGAGGGCGGGCCGTGAGCAGTTCTTC. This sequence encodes CASSPRGRAGREQFF.

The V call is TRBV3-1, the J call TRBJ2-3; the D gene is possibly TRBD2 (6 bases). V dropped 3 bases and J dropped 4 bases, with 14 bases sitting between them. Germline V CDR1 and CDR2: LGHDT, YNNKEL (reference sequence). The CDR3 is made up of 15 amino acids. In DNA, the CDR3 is TGTGCCAGCAGCCAGGCAGGGTGGGAGGCAGATACGCAGTATTTT. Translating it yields CASSQAGWEADTQYF.

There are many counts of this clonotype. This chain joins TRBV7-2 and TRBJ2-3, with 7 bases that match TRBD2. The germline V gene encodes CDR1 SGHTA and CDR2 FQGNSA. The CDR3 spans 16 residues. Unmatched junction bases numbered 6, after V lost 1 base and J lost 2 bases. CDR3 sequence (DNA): TGTGCCAGCAGCTTAGTGACGGGAGGTCTCACAGATACGCAGTATTTT. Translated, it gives CASSLVTGGLTDTQYF.

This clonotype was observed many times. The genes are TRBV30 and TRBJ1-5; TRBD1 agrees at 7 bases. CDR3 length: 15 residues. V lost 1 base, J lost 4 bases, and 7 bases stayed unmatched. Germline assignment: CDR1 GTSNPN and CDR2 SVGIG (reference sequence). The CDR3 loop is CAWSGRTGRNQPQHF. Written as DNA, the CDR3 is TGTGCCTGGAGTGGCCGGACAGGAAGGAATCAGCCCCAGCATTTT.

The CDR3 loop reads CASSFVGEDTQYF. Here the CDR3 DNA reads TGTGCCAGCAGCTTCGTCGGGGAAGATACGCAGTATTTT. This rearrangement joins TRBV11-3 to TRBJ2-3, with a weak D call TRBD2 (5 bases). The CDR3 is 13 amino acids. Germline V gene lookup returns CDR1 SGHNT and CDR2 YENEEA. The V end was cut by 3 bases, the J end by 5 bases, with 9 bases between.

The CDR3 sequence is CASSGRRQGPKGSPLHF. CDR3 sequence (DNA): TGTGCCAGCAGCGGCCGAAGACAGGGTCCGAAAGGGTCACCCCTCCACTTT. The genes are TRBV7-9 and TRBJ1-6; TRBD1 agrees at 7 bases. The CDR3 is made up of 17 amino acids. V shed 5 bases, J shed 10 bases, and the junction held 17 bases outside the gene matches. Germline values: CDR1 SEHNR, CDR2 FQNEAQ (reference sequence).

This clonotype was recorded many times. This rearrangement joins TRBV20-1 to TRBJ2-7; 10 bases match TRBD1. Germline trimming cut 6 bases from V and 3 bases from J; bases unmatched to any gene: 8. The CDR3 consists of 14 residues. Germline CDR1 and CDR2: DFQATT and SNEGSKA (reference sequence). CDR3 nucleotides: TGCAGTGCCCGTCGCCGGGACAGGGGCTACGAGCAGTACTTC. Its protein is CSARRRDRGYEQYF.

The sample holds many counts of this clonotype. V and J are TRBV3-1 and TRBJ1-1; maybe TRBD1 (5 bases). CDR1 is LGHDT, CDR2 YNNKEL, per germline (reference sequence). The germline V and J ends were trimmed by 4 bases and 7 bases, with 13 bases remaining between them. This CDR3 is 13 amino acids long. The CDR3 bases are TGTGCCAGCAGCCGAAACCCAGGGAGTGAAGCTTTCTTT. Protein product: CASSRNPGSEAFF.

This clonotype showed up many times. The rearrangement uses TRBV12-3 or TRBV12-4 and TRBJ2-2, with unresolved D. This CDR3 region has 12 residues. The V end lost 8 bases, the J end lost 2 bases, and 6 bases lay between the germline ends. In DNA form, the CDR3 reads TGTGCCAGCGCATACAACACCGGGGAGCTGTTTTTT. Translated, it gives CASAYNTGELFF.